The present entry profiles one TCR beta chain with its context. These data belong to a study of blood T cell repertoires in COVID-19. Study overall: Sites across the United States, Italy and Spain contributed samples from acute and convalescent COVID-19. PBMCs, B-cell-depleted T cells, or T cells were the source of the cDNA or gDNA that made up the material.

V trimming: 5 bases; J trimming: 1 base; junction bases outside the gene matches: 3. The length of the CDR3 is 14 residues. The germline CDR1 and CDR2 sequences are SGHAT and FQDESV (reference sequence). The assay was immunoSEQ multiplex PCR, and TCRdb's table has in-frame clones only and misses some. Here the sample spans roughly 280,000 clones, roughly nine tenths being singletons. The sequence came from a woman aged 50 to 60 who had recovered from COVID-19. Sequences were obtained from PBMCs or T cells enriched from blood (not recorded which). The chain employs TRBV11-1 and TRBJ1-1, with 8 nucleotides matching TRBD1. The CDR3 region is CASSPDRGNTEAFF. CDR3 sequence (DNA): TGTGCCAGCAGCCCCGACAGGGGGAACACTGAAGCTTTCTTT. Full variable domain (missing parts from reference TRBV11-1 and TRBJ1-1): EAEVAQSPRYKITEKSQAVAFWCDPISGHATLYWYRQILGQGPELLVQFQDESVVDDSQLPKDRFSAERLKGVDSTLKIQPAELGDSAMYLCASSPDRGNTEAFFGQGTRLTVV.